Below, one T cell receptor (beta chain) is given with its context. The sample originates from a study of cytomegalovirus exposure and HLA in healthy donors. Both 60 Vbeta primers and 13 Jbeta primers went into the PCR. Only in-frame clones appear in the TCRdb table, and some are missing; sequencing was by immunoSEQ multiplex PCR. The table includes approximately 150,000 clones, more than 75% detected once. Trimming took 3 bases from V and 0 from J, leaving 16 bases between them. Per germline, CDR1 SGHTA and CDR2 FQGTGA. The CDR3 consists of 17 residues. The chain recombines TRBV7-3 with TRBJ2-3; maybe TRBD2 (5 bases). Material: PBMCs. The sequence derives from a woman aged 40-49 years in good health and CMV-seronegative. In nucleotides, the CDR3 is TGTGCCAGCAGCTTGATTGGTGGGAGCTCCAGCACAGATACGCAGTATTTT. It codes for CASSLIGGSSSTDTQYF.